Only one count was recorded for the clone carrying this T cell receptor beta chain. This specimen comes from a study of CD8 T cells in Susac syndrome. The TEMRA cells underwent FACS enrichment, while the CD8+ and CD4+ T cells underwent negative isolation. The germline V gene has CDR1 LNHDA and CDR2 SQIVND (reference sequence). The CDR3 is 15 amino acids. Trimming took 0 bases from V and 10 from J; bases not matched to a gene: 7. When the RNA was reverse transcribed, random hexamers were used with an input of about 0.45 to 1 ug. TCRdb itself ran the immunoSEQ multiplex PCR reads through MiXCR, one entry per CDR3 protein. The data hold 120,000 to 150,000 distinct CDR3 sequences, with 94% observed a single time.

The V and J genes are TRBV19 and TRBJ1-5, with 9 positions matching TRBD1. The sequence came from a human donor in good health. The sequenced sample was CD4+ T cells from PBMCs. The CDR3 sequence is CASSIDGTGTRPQHF. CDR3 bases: TGTGCCAGTAGTATAGACGGGACAGGGACGCGTCCCCAGCATTTT.